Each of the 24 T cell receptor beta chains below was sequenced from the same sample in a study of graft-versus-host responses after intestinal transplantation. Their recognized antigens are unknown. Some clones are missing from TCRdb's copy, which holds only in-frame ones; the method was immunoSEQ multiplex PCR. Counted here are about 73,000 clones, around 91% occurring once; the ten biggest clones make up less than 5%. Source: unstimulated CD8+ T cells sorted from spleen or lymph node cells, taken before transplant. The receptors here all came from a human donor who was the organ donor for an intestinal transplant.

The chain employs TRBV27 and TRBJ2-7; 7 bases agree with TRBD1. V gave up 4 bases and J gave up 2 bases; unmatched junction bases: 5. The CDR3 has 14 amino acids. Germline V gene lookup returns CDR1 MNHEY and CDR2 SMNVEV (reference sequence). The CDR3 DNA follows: TGTGCCAGCAGTTACTCCGGGACAGCCTACGAGCAGTACGTC. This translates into CASSYSGTAYEQYV.

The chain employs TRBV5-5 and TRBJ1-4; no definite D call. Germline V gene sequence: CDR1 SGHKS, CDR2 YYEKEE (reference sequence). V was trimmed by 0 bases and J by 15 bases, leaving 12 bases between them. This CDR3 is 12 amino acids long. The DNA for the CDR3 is TGTGCCAGCAGCTTGGCCGGGGAGGGAATGTTTTTT. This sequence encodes CASSLAGEGMFF.

The DNA of the CDR3 is TGCGCCAGCAGCCAAGAAGGGTCAGGGGGCCCCTTCAATGAGCAGTTCTTC. It codes for CASSQEGSGGPFNEQFF. This rearrangement joins TRBV4-3 to TRBJ2-1, with 8 bases that match TRBD1. V dropped 0 bases and J dropped 6; count of bases not matched to a gene: 10. The CDR3 is 17 amino acids. Germline CDR1 is LGHNA and CDR2 is YSLEER.

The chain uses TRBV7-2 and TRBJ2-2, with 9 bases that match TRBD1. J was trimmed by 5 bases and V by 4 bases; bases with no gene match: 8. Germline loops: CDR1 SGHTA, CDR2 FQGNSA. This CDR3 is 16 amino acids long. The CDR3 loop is CASSWPGQGWTGELFF. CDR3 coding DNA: TGTGCCAGCAGCTGGCCGGGACAGGGATGGACCGGGGAGCTGTTTTTT.

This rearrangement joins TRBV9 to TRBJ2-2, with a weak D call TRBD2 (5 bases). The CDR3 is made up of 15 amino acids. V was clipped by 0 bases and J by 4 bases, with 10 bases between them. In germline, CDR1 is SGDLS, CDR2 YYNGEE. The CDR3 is CASSVGGLGTGELFF. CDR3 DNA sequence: TGTGCCAGCAGCGTAGGAGGGCTCGGCACCGGGGAGCTGTTTTTT.

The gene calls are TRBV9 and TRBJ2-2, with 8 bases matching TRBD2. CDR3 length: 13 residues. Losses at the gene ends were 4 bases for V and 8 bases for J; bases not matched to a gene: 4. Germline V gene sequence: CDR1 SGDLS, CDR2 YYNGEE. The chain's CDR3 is CASSPRLAGELFF. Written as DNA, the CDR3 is TGTGCCAGCAGCCCGAGACTAGCGGGGGAGCTGTTTTTT.

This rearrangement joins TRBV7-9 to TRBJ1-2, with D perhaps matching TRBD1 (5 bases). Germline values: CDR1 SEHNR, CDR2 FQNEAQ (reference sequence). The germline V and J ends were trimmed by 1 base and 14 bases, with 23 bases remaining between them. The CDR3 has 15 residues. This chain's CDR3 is CASSLVLDSHTSYTF. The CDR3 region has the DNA TGTGCCAGCAGCTTAGTCCTAGACAGTCACACCTCCTATACCTTC.

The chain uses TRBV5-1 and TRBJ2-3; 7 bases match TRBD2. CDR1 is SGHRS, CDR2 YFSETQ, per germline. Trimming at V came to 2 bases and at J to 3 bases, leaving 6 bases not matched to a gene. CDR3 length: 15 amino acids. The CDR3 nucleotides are TGCGCCAGCAGCTTAGCGGGGAACCCGACAGATACGCAGTATTTT. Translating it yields CASSLAGNPTDTQYF.

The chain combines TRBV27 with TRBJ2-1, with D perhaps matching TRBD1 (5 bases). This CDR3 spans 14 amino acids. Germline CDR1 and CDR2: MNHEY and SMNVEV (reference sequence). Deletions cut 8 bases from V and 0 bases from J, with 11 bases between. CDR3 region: CASGVDSSYNEQFF. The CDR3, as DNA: TGTGCCAGCGGGGTCGACAGCTCCTACAATGAGCAGTTCTTC.

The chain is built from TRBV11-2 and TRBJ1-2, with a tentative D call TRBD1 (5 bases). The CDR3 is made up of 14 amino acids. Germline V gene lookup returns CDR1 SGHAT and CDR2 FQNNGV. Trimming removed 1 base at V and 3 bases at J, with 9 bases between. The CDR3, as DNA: TGTGCCAGCAGCTTAGCAGGAGGGGACTATGGCTACACCTTC. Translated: CASSLAGGDYGYTF.

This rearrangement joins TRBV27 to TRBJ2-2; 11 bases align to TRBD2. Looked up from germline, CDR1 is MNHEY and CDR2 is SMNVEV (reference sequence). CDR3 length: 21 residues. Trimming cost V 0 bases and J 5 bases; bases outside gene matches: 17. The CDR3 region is CASSLSSSGGALSVETGELFF. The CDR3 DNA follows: TGTGCCAGCAGTTTATCGAGTAGCGGGGGGGCCTTGTCGGTGGAAACCGGGGAGCTGTTTTTT.

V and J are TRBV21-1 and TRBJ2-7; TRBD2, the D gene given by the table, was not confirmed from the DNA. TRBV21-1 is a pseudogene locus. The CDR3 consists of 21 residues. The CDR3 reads CASMIALPCRGLAGSSYEQYV. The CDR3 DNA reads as TGTGCCAGCATGATTGCTCTCCCTTGCCGGGGACTAGCGGGCTCGTCCTACGAGCAGTACGTC.

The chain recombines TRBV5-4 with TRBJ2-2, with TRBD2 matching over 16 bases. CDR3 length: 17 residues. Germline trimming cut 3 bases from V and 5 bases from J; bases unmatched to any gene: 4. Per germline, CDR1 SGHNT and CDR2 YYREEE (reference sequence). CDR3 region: CASSSGLAGGPTGELFF. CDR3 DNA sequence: TGTGCCAGCAGCTCGGGACTAGCGGGGGGGCCGACCGGGGAGCTGTTTTTT. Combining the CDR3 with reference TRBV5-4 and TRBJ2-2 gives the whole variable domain ETGVTQSPTHLIKTRGQQVTLRCSSQSGHNTVSWYQQALGQGPQFIFQYYREEENGRGNFPPRFSGLQFPNYSSELNVNALELDDSALYLCASSSGLAGGPTGELFFGEGSRLTVL.

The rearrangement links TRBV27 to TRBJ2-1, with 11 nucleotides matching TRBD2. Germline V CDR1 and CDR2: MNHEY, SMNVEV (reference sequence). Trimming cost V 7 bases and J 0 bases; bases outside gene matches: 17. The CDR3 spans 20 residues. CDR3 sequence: CASTSWASGGRGSSYNEQFF. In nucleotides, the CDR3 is TGTGCCAGCACCTCTTGGGCTAGCGGGGGGAGAGGGAGCTCCTACAATGAGCAGTTCTTC.

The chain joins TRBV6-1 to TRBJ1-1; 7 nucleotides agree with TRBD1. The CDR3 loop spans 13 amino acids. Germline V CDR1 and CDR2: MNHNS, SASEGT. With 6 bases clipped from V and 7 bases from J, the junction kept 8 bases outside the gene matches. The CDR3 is CASRDYRGFEAFF. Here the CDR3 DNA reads TGTGCCAGCAGGGACTACAGGGGCTTTGAAGCTTTCTTT.

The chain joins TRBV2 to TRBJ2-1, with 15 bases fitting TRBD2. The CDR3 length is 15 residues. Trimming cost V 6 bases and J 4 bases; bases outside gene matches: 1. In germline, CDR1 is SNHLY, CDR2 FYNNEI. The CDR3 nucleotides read TGTGCCAGCAGGGGGACTAGCGGGGGGTACAATGAGCAGTTCTTC. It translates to CASRGTSGGYNEQFF.

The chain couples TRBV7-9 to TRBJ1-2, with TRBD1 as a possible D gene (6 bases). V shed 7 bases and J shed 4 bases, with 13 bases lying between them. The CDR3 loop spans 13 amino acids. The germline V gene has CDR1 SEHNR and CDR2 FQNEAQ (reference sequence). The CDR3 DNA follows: TGTGCCAGCACGCGGGGGGCCCTCTATGGCTACACCTTC. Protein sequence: CASTRGALYGYTF.

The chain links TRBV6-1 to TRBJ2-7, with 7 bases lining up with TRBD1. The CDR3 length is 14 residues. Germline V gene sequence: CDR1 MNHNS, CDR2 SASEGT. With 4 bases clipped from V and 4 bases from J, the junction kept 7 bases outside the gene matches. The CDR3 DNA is TGTGCCAGCAGTGCCGCCGGGACAGATTACGAGCAGTACGTC. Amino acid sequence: CASSAAGTDYEQYV.

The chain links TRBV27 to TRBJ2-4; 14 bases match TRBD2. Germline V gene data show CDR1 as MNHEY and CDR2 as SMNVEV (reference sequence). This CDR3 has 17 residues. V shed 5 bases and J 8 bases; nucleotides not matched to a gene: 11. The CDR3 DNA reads TGTGCCAGCAGTGCGGACGGGACTAGCGGGAGTAGTGACATTCAGTACTTC. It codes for CASSADGTSGSSDIQYF.

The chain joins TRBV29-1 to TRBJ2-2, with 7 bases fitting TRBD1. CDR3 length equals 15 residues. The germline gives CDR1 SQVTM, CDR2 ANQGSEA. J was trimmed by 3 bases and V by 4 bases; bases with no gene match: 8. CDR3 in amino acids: CSVARQGSDTGELFF. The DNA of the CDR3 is TGCAGCGTTGCAAGACAGGGATCGGACACCGGGGAGCTGTTTTTT.

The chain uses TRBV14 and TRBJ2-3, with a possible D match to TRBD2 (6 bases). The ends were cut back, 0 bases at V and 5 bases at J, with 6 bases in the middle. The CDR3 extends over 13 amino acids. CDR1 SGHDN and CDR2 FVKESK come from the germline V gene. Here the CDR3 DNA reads TGTGCCAGCAGCCAAGAGGGGGGAGATACGCAGTATTTT. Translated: CASSQEGGDTQYF. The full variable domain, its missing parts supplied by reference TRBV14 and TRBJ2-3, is EAGVTQFPSHSVIEKGQTVTLRCDPISGHDNLYWYRRVMGKEIKFLLHFVKESKQDESGMPNNRFLAERTGGTYSTLKVQPAELEDSGVYFCASSQEGGDTQYFGPGTRLTVL.

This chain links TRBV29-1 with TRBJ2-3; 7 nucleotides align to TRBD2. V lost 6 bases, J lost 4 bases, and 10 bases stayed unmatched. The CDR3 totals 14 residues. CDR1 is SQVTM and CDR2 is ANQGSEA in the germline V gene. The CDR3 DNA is TGCAGCGTCGGGATAGCGGGTGTGTCAGATACGCAGTATTTT. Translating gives CSVGIAGVSDTQYF.

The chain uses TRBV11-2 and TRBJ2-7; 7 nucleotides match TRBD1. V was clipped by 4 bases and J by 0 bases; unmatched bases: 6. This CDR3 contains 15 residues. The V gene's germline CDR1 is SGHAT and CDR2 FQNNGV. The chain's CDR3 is CASSSTGAFSYEQYV. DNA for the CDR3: TGTGCCAGCAGCTCTACAGGGGCCTTCTCCTACGAGCAGTACGTC.

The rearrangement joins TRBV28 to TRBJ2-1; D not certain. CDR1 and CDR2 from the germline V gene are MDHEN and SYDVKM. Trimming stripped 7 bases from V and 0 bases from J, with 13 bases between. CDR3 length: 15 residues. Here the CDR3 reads CASIDLLVSYNEQFF. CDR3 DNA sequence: TGTGCCAGCATAGATCTCTTGGTCTCCTACAATGAGCAGTTCTTC.